This TCR beta chain came from a study of control samples from healthy donors and cancer patients. V lost 3 bases to trimming and J lost 5 bases, with 8 bases between them. This CDR3 region has 13 residues. CDR1 is MRHNA, CDR2 SNTAGT, per germline. TCRdb's table, derived via immunoSEQ multiplex PCR, lists solely in-frame clones and lacks some. The sample lists over 110,000 clones, roughly 92% occurring once. Sequencing input: blood. The clonotype was recovered from a man aged 25-45 years in good health. The chain combines TRBV6-4 with TRBJ2-1; D uncertain. CDR3 bases: TGTGCCAGCAGTGAAGAATTACACAATGAGCAGTTCTTC. It translates to CASSEELHNEQFF.